This entry is about one TCR beta chain. The antigen remains unidentified. This specimen comes from a study of cytomegalovirus exposure and HLA in healthy donors. Study at large: Some 85 million unique TCRs from HLA-typed donors were held in an early data release.

The CDR3 spans 17 residues. Germline V gives CDR1 SGHVS, CDR2 FNYEAQ. V dropped 1 base and J dropped 7; count of bases not matched to a gene: 13. The study, taken as a whole, reports: Indistinguishable V segments, including TRBV6-2 and TRBV6-3, were excluded. In a later analysis, a genetic analysis reported fewer productive-TCR N-insertions in an Asian-associated ancestry cluster than the cohort average. Association of a missense DCLRE1C variant with TCR beta V- and J-gene trimming was reported in a later analysis.

PCR was performed using 60 Vbeta and 13 Jbeta primers. The repertoire was sequenced with immunoSEQ multiplex PCR; TCRdb's copy has only in-frame clones and lacks some. The table records about 160,000 clones, about four fifths of them present only once. Input material: PBMCs. The chain links TRBV7-6 to TRBJ2-1; 7 nucleotides agree with TRBD2. The sequence was collected from a woman in her forties or fifties in good health and CMV-seronegative. CDR3 region: CASSLDKGREEGNEQFF. CDR3 in DNA: TGTGCCAGCAGCTTAGACAAAGGCCGGGAGGAAGGGAATGAGCAGTTCTTC.